The following is a TCR beta chain sequence with its context. The CDR3 has 15 amino acids. Germline CDR1 and CDR2: MNHNS and SASEGT. The germline V and J ends were trimmed by 8 bases and 4 bases, with 17 bases remaining between them. The tumor samples were collected prior to definitive surgery or chemotherapy. The entry originates in a study of high-grade serous ovarian cancer treatment subgroups. On the study more broadly: Samples averaged roughly 15,000 reads and around 7,000 unique TCR beta rearrangements.

Libraries were prepared by immunoSEQ multiplex PCR; TCRdb keeps only in-frame clonotypes and omits some of them. The sample carries more than 9,500 clones, roughly 88% recorded once. The TCR was taken from a human donor with high-grade serous ovarian cancer. The chain carries TRBV6-1 and TRBJ1-4; D remains ambiguous. Sequencing was performed on tumor tissue. CDR3 sequence (DNA): TGTGCCAGCCTGATGGTGCCACGGGATAATGAAAAACTGTTTTTT. Translated, it gives CASLMVPRDNEKLFF.